Below are 24 T cell receptor beta chains sequenced from a single sample in a study of vaccination and CD4 T cells after COVID-19. These receptors have no known antigen. Cultured CD4+ T-cell DNA underwent Oncomine TCR Beta short-read sequencing. In TCRdb, the PCR reads were re-called with MiXCR into one record per CDR3 protein. The sample carries approximately 15,000 distinct CDR3 sequences, about 51% recorded once. Time point given: late sampling 161 to 241 days after vaccination in a few convalescent patients. Treatment reported: approximately nine-day PBMC culture with coronavirus spike peptide pools or control peptides (ViraFEST assay). Sequenced here: CD4+ T cells from blood, cultured in vitro, sampled about 7 months after SARS-CoV-2 vaccination. The source is a human donor who had recovered from COVID-19.

This clonotype has more than one count but fewer than ten. The gene calls are TRBV19 and TRBJ1-1; the D gene is possibly TRBD1 (5 bases). From germline, CDR1 is LNHDA and CDR2 SQIVND (reference sequence). The CDR3 is made up of 15 amino acids. V lost 3 bases to trimming and J lost 1 base, with 12 bases between them. CDR3 protein: CASSMVGTGNTEAFF. CDR3 nucleotide sequence: TGTGCCAGTAGTATGGTAGGGACGGGGAACACTGAAGCTTTCTTT.

V usage is TRBV7-6 and J usage is TRBJ2-5; 7 bases fit TRBD2. The V and J ends lost 0 bases and 4 bases, in that order; junction bases with no gene match: 11. Germline V CDR1 and CDR2: SGHVS, FNYEAQ. This CDR3 contains 17 residues. The CDR3 DNA sequence: TGTGCCAGCAGCTTAGCGAGTGAGGGAGGGCCGGGAGAGACCCAGTACTTC. It encodes CASSLASEGGPGETQYF.

V gene TRBV7-9 combines with J gene TRBJ2-1; TRBD2 is a possible D gene (5 bases). The CDR3 totals 15 residues. Trimming stripped 4 bases from V and 0 bases from J, with 10 bases between. Germline V gene data show CDR1 as SEHNR and CDR2 as FQNEAQ (reference sequence). CDR3: CASSSRTSSYNEQFF. CDR3 nucleotides: TGTGCCAGCAGCTCCCGAACTAGCTCCTACAATGAGCAGTTCTTC.

This clonotype was observed once. CDR3 nucleotides: TGTGCCAGCAGCCCTCAGATGGGTTCCTCTGCCTCCTACGAGCAGTACTTC. Translation gives CASSPQMGSSASYEQYF. V usage is TRBV11-3 and J usage is TRBJ2-7; D is unclear. Germline CDR1 and CDR2: SGHNT and YENEEA. V lost 5 bases, J lost 0 bases, and 20 bases lay in between. The CDR3 has 17 amino acids.

In its sample, this clonotype was seen a few times. V gene TRBV7-8 combines with J gene TRBJ2-1; 9 nucleotides align to TRBD2. V lost 5 bases and J lost 3; bases outside the gene matches: 11. Germline V lookup: CDR1 SGHVS, CDR2 FQNEAQ. The CDR3 totals 17 residues. The CDR3: CASSLPLGSGGYNEQFF. The CDR3 DNA sequence: TGTGCCAGCAGCCTGCCTCTCGGTAGCGGGGGCTACAATGAGCAGTTCTTC.

The CDR3 DNA is TGTGCCAGCAGCTCGTTTGGGGGGCCGGATGAGCAGTACTTC. Translation gives CASSSFGGPDEQYF. The chain employs TRBV7-2 and TRBJ2-7, with D perhaps being TRBD1 or TRBD2 (6 bases each). Germline V lookup: CDR1 SGHTA, CDR2 FQGNSA. Trimming cost V 4 bases and J 7 bases, with 17 bases left between them. The CDR3 spans 14 residues.

This clonotype was picked up a small number of times. The V and J genes are TRBV15 and TRBJ2-2; 7 bases agree with TRBD2. CDR1 is LNHNV and CDR2 is YYDKDF in the germline V gene (reference sequence). The V segment lost 3 bases and the J segment 6 bases; nucleotides outside the gene matches: 10. The length of the CDR3 is 16 residues. CDR3 sequence: CATSRTSPLEAGELFF. The CDR3, as DNA: TGTGCCACCAGCAGGACTAGCCCTTTGGAGGCCGGGGAGCTGTTTTTT.

The chain has TRBV15 and TRBJ2-5; tentatively, D is TRBD1 (6 bases). CDR1 and CDR2 (germline): LNHNV, YYDKDF (reference sequence). The CDR3 is 18 residues long. The V gene lost 3 bases and the J gene lost 5 bases, with 25 bases spanning the gap. Written as DNA, the CDR3 is TGTGCCACCAGCAGGACGGGGCGGTTTGGGGGCGAAATGGAGACCCAGTACTTC. Protein product: CATSRTGRFGGEMETQYF.

DNA for the CDR3: TGTGCCAGCAGTTTGCTGGGACAGGGGAAAAACATTCAGTACTTC. Translated: CASSLLGQGKNIQYF. The J gene is TRBJ2-4, the V gene TRBV6-2 or TRBV6-3; 10 bases match TRBD1. The CDR3 is made up of 15 amino acids. CDR1 MNHEY and CDR2 SVGEGT come from the germline V gene. J gave up 4 bases and V 4 bases, and 4 bases lay outside the gene matches.

CDR3 region: CASSTTSGRSYEQYF. The CDR3 DNA is TGTGCCAGCAGCACCACTAGCGGACGCTCCTACGAGCAGTACTTC. V and J are TRBV7-2 and TRBJ2-7; 8 nucleotides agree with TRBD2. Per germline, CDR1 SGHTA and CDR2 FQGNSA. There are 15 residues in the CDR3. The V gene end was trimmed by 5 bases and the J gene end by 0 bases; junction bases not matched to a gene: 6.

This clonotype was observed a few times. This chain connects TRBV7-3 to TRBJ1-1; weak D call: TRBD1 (5 bases). CDR3 size: 13 residues. Germline CDR1 reads SGHTA; CDR2 reads FQGTGA. The V gene lost 8 bases and the J gene lost 2 bases, with 12 bases spanning the gap. The CDR3, as DNA: TGTGCCAGCGGGGTGGGGGGAAACACTGAAGCTTTCTTT. As protein: CASGVGGNTEAFF.

Notes on this clonotype: The germline gene is not matched at one end of the junction; a read error may be the cause. The V call is TRBV7-9, the J call TRBJ2-3, with 10 bases fitting TRBD2. The CDR3 has 17 amino acids. Germline V gene sequence: CDR1 SEHNR, CDR2 FQNEAQ (reference sequence). CDR3 bases: TGTGCCAGCAGCCTAGCCCCGCTAGCGGGGGAAACAGATACGCAGTATTTT. As protein: CASSLAPLAGETDTQYF.

CDR3 DNA sequence: TGTGCCAGCTCACCACCGGGACAGAAAGAGACCCAGTACTTC. Its translation is CASSPPGQKETQYF. The chain recombines TRBV18 with TRBJ2-5, with 7 bases that match TRBD1. V shed 0 bases and J 3 bases; nucleotides not matched to a gene: 1. Germline CDR1 reads KGHSH; CDR2 reads LQKENI. The CDR3 extends over 14 amino acids.

V is TRBV12-3 or TRBV12-4 and J is TRBJ2-2, with D unresolved. V dropped 7 bases and J dropped 1 base, with 13 bases sitting between them. The CDR3 length is 15 residues. The CDR3 sequence is CASTRTGRNTGELFF. DNA of the CDR3: TGTGCCAGCACCCGAACCGGACGGAACACCGGGGAGCTGTTTTTT.

This sequence joins TRBV20-1 and TRBJ2-3; a weak D match, TRBD2 (6 bases). CDR1 is DFQATT and CDR2 is SNEGSKA in the germline V gene (reference sequence). The ends were cut back, 6 bases at V and 8 bases at J, with 12 bases in the middle. The CDR3 contains 11 residues. Written as DNA, the CDR3 is TGCAGTGCCCCGACTAGAGCTACGCAGTATTTT. It translates to CSAPTRATQYF.

This clonotype has a handful of counts. This chain links TRBV7-9 with TRBJ2-1; 8 bases align to TRBD2. Germline V gene lookup returns CDR1 SEHNR and CDR2 FQNEAQ (reference sequence). V dropped 5 bases and J dropped 6; count of bases not matched to a gene: 21. This CDR3 contains 19 residues. CDR3 loop: CASSPPRRLAGPTVNEQFF. The CDR3 nucleotides read TGTGCCAGCAGCCCACCCCGCCGGCTAGCGGGTCCCACGGTCAATGAGCAGTTCTTC.

CDR3 in amino acids: CASSLTFSSGEQYF. The CDR3 nucleotides are TGTGCCAGCAGCTTAACTTTCAGCTCCGGGGAGCAGTACTTC. This sequence joins TRBV7-9 and TRBJ2-7, with D hard to call. This CDR3 is built from 14 residues. From germline, CDR1 is SEHNR and CDR2 FQNEAQ (reference sequence). Trimming left V 2 bases short and J 7 bases short, with 15 bases between.

V usage is TRBV11-1 and J usage is TRBJ1-5; D is uncertain. V lost 9 bases and J 5 bases, leaving 11 bases between the germline ends. The CDR3 totals 12 residues. CDR1 SGHAT and CDR2 FQDESV come from the germline V gene (reference sequence). The CDR3 DNA sequence: TGTGCCAGAAGCGTGAGGGATCAGCCCCAGCATTTT. Protein sequence: CARSVRDQPQHF.

The chain links TRBV7-2 to TRBJ2-5; D possibly corresponds to TRBD1 (9 bases). Trimming left V 5 bases short and J 5 bases short, with 21 bases between. The germline V gene has CDR1 SGHTA and CDR2 FQGNSA. The CDR3 totals 16 residues. The CDR3 region has the DNA TGTGCCAGCAGCCCGCCTACAGGGGGCGGGGGGGAGACCCAGTACTTC. Translation: CASSPPTGGGGETQYF.

This clonotype was seen more than once but under ten times. The V and J genes are TRBV20-1 and TRBJ2-7, with 9 positions matching TRBD2. The CDR3 length is 14 residues. The V gene end was trimmed by 2 bases and the J gene end by 7 bases; junction bases not matched to a gene: 9. Germline V gene data show CDR1 as DFQATT and CDR2 as SNEGSKA (reference sequence). CDR3 nucleotide sequence: TGCAGTGCTAGATACTCAGCGGGGGGCTGGGAGCAGTACTTC. Protein sequence: CSARYSAGGWEQYF.

This clonotype has only a few counts. The gene calls are TRBV20-1 and TRBJ2-7, with D possibly being TRBD2 (6 bases). The CDR3 runs to 11 residues. Looked up from germline, CDR1 is DFQATT and CDR2 is SNEGSKA (reference sequence). With 7 bases removed from V and 0 bases from J, the gap between germline ends came to 7 bases. The CDR3 reads CSGGDSYEQYF. CDR3 in DNA: TGCAGTGGGGGGGACTCCTACGAGCAGTACTTC.

The CDR3 coding sequence is TGTGCCAGCAGTTACTCGAGCAGGGGTGAGGATGGCTACACCTTC. As protein: CASSYSSRGEDGYTF. This rearrangement joins TRBV6-5 to TRBJ1-2; D perhaps matches TRBD1 (6 bases). V lost 0 bases to trimming and J lost 6 bases, with 14 bases between them. This CDR3 has 15 residues. CDR1 and CDR2 (germline): MNHEY, SVGAGI.

This chain joins TRBV6-1 and TRBJ2-5, with 8 nucleotides matching TRBD2. CDR1 and CDR2 (germline): MNHNS, SASEGT. Trimming removed 8 bases from V and 5 bases from J; junction bases left unmatched: 4. This CDR3 has 12 residues. CDR3 nucleotide sequence: TGTGCCAGCCAGCGGGGGACGGAGACCCAGTACTTC. It translates to CASQRGTETQYF.

This chain joins TRBV18 and TRBJ2-7; 8 bases are a match to TRBD2. The CDR3 spans 15 residues. V was clipped by 2 bases and J by 6 bases; unmatched bases: 9. In germline, CDR1 is KGHSH, CDR2 LQKENI. The CDR3 is CASSPSPGGASEQYF. The CDR3 region has the DNA TGTGCCAGCTCACCAAGTCCGGGGGGGGCCAGCGAGCAGTACTTC.